The text below deals with one TCR beta chain. What it recognizes is unknown. This CDR3 has 14 residues. Quantitative 5'-RACE with molecular barcodes generated TCR beta libraries. Via MiXCR, TCRdb re-called the 5' RACE reads, giving one row per CDR3 protein. The table includes 700,000 or so distinct CDR3 sequences, under 20% detected once. The data were obtained in a study of CD8 T cells in ankylosing spondylitis. Study-level points and caveats: With a CD8+ phenotype, disease-linked clones were relatively rare in peripheral blood. There was a TCR beta motif, made of 7 to 9 highly homologous variants, that appeared characteristic of ankylosing spondylitis blood.

The sequence derives from a male donor with ankylosing spondylitis. The J gene is TRBJ1-5, the V gene TRBV21-1. TRBV21-1 is a pseudogene. Sequences were obtained from blood, either unsorted or a sorted T cell fraction (not recorded which). CDR3 protein: CASSNLDECQPQHF. The CDR3 nucleotides read TGTGCCAGCAGCAACCTAGATGAATGTCAGCCCCAGCATTTT.